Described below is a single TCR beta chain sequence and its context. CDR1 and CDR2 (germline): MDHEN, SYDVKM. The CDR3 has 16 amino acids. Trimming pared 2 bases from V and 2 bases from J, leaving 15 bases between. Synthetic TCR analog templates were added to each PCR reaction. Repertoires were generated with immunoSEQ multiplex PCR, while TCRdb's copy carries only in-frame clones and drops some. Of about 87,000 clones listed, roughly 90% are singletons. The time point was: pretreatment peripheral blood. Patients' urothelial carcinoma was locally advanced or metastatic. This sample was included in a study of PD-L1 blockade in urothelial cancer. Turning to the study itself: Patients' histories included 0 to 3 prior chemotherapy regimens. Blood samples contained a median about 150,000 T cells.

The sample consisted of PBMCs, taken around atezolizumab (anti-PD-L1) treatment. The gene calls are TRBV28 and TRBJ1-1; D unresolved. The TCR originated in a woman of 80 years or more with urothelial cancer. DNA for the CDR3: TGTGCCAGCAGTTTAGCCTCGGTCGAGGGAAACACTGAAGCTTTCTTT. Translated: CASSLASVEGNTEAFF.